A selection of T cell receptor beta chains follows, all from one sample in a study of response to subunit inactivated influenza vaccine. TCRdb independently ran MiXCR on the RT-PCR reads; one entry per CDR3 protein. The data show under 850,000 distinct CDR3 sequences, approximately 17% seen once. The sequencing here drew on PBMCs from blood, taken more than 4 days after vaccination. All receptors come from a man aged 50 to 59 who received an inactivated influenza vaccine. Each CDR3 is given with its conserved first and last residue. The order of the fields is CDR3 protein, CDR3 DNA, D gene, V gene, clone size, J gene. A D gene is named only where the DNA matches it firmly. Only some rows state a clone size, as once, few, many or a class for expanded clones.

CDR3 protein: CASSQWQGSDFSKNIQYF
CDR3 DNA: TGCGCCAGCAGCCAATGGCAGGGGTCCGATTTTTCCAAAAACATTCAGTACTTC
D gene: -
V gene: TRBV4-3
clone size: -
J gene: TRBJ2-4

CDR3 protein: CASSLGWEQFF
CDR3 DNA: TGTGCCAGCAGCTTAGGTTGGGAGCAGTTCTTC
D gene: -
V gene: TRBV7-9
clone size: few
J gene: TRBJ2-1

CDR3 protein: CSALRTGSLGEQYF
CDR3 DNA: TGCAGTGCCCTGCGGACAGGGTCTCTAGGGGAGCAGTACTTC
D gene: TRBD1
V gene: TRBV20-1
clone size: -
J gene: TRBJ2-7

CDR3 protein: CASSPPVATDTQYF
CDR3 DNA: TGTGCCAGCAGCCCGCCGGTTGCCACAGATACGCAGTATTTT
D gene: -
V gene: TRBV5-6
clone size: many
J gene: TRBJ2-3

CDR3 protein: CSASKTSGYTYNEQFF
CDR3 DNA: TGCAGTGCTAGCAAGACTAGCGGGTATACCTACAATGAGCAGTTCTTC
D gene: TRBD2
V gene: TRBV20-1
clone size: few
J gene: TRBJ2-1

CDR3 protein: CASSQGQRNTDTQYF
CDR3 DNA: TGTGCCAGCAGTCAGGGACAGAGAAACACAGATACGCAGTATTTT
D gene: TRBD1
V gene: TRBV7-9
clone size: few
J gene: TRBJ2-3

CDR3 protein: CASSPDRASSYEQYF
CDR3 DNA: TGTGCCAGCAGTCCCGACAGGGCAAGCTCCTACGAGCAGTACTTC
D gene: TRBD1
V gene: TRBV2
clone size: few
J gene: TRBJ2-7

CDR3 protein: CASSRGTPGTQYF
CDR3 DNA: TGTGCCAGCAGCCGAGGGACGCCCGGGACCCAGTACTTC
D gene: -
V gene: TRBV12-3/TRBV12-4
clone size: few
J gene: TRBJ2-5

CDR3 protein: CASSRGRSQYEQYF
CDR3 DNA: TGTGCCAGCTCAAGGGGCAGGAGCCAGTACGAGCAGTACTTC
D gene: -
V gene: TRBV18
clone size: -
J gene: TRBJ2-7

CDR3 protein: CASSPTEANYGYTF
CDR3 DNA: TGCGCCAGCAGCCCGACCGAAGCTAACTATGGCTACACCTTC
D gene: -
V gene: TRBV5-1
clone size: few
J gene: TRBJ1-2

CDR3 protein: CASNFEGHQETQYF
CDR3 DNA: TGTGCCAGCAATTTCGAGGGTCACCAAGAGACCCAGTACTTC
D gene: -
V gene: TRBV28
clone size: -
J gene: TRBJ2-5

CDR3 protein: CASRSTGVLTEAFF
CDR3 DNA: TGTGCCAGCAGATCTACAGGGGTTCTCACTGAAGCTTTCTTT
D gene: TRBD1
V gene: TRBV6-1
clone size: -
J gene: TRBJ1-1

CDR3 protein: CASSRQGGGDGYTF
CDR3 DNA: TGTGCCAGCAGTCGACAGGGAGGAGGTGATGGCTACACCTTC
D gene: TRBD1
V gene: TRBV2
clone size: -
J gene: TRBJ1-2

CDR3 protein: CSVAGLAGTYEQYF
CDR3 DNA: TGCAGCGTCGCGGGACTAGCGGGAACCTACGAGCAGTACTTC
D gene: TRBD2
V gene: TRBV29-1
clone size: many
J gene: TRBJ2-7

CDR3 protein: CASSGLVLRGWGYTF
CDR3 DNA: TGTGCCAGCAGTGGACTCGTTTTGCGGGGTTGGGGCTACACCTTC
D gene: -
V gene: TRBV25-1
clone size: -
J gene: TRBJ1-2

CDR3 protein: CASSIRTGGAYNEQFF
CDR3 DNA: TGCGCCAGCAGCATCCGGACAGGGGGCGCCTACAATGAGCAGTTCTTC
D gene: TRBD1
V gene: TRBV5-1
clone size: few
J gene: TRBJ2-1

CDR3 protein: CASSLLRGNLNEQFF
CDR3 DNA: TGTGCCAGCAGTTTATTGCGGGGGAATCTGAATGAGCAGTTCTTC
D gene: TRBD2
V gene: TRBV6-2/TRBV6-3
clone size: -
J gene: TRBJ2-1

CDR3 protein: CASSSTSGRGNNEQFF
CDR3 DNA: TGTGCCAGCAGCTCGACTAGCGGGAGGGGGAACAATGAGCAGTTCTTC
D gene: TRBD2
V gene: TRBV7-2
clone size: -
J gene: TRBJ2-1